Listed here are 23 T cell receptor beta chains from one sample, sequenced in a study of blood T cells in healthy people across ages. With a J-beta primer mix and a sample-barcoded 5' primer, a second PCR ran about 7 to 11 cycles. TCRdb ran MiXCR on the 5' RACE reads and lists one entry per CDR3 protein. The sample shows 1.5 million to 2 million distinct CDR3 sequences, about 31% of them seen only once. Sequences were obtained from blood. The receptors here all came from a woman aged 30 to 39 in good health.

Concerning this clonotype: Its ends do not fully match the called genes, so a read error is possible. This sequence joins TRBV20-1 and TRBJ1-6; 7 positions agree with TRBD1. The germline CDR1 and CDR2 sequences are DFQATT and SNEGSKA (reference sequence). The CDR3 extends over 17 amino acids. The CDR3 region is CSARNPGQANYNSPLHF. The CDR3 bases are TGCAGTGCTAGAAACCCAGGACAGGCCAACTATAATTCGCCCCTCCACTTT.

This rearrangement joins TRBV2 to TRBJ1-2; a weak D match, TRBD1 (5 bases). V was shortened by 7 bases and J by 6 bases, with 12 bases between the two germline ends. This CDR3 region has 12 residues. The germline CDR1 and CDR2 sequences are SNHLY and FYNNEI. The CDR3 loop is CASNYRFDGYTF. The CDR3 DNA reads as TGTGCCAGCAATTACAGGTTCGATGGCTACACCTTC.

V is TRBV5-1 and J is TRBJ2-2, with D perhaps TRBD1 (5 bases). The germline gives CDR1 SGHRS, CDR2 YFSETQ. This CDR3 is built from 14 residues. Between the trimmed V and J ends, which lost 3 bases and 6 bases, there was a span of 12 bases. CDR3 sequence reads: CASSSQKGAGELFF. The CDR3 region has the DNA TGCGCCAGCAGCTCGCAAAAAGGGGCCGGGGAGCTGTTTTTT.

This clonotype appeared a few times. The V call is TRBV20-1, the J call TRBJ2-7; 8 bases map to TRBD1. The V segment lost 6 bases and the J segment 4 bases; nucleotides outside the gene matches: 8. The length of the CDR3 is 13 residues. Per the germline V gene, CDR1 is DFQATT and CDR2 is SNEGSKA (reference sequence). In DNA form, the CDR3 reads TGCAGTGCCCCTAATGACAGGGGTTACGAGCAGTACTTC. This translates into CSAPNDRGYEQYF.

This chain joins TRBV5-5 and TRBJ1-5; D ambiguous. Germline CDR1 is SGHKS and CDR2 is YYEKEE (reference sequence). V was trimmed by 3 bases and J by 2 bases, leaving 12 bases between them. This CDR3 is 15 amino acids long. CDR3 loop: CASSSTGGRNQPQHF. For the CDR3, the DNA is TGTGCCAGCAGCTCAACGGGAGGGCGCAATCAGCCCCAGCATTTT.

This chain connects TRBV11-1 to TRBJ2-3, with 15 bases identical to TRBD2. Germline V gene sequence: CDR1 SGHAT, CDR2 FQDESV (reference sequence). The CDR3 sequence is 17 residues long. The V and J ends lost 6 bases and 5 bases, in that order; junction bases with no gene match: 9. CDR3: CASSQTPGLAGGDTQYF. The DNA for the CDR3 is TGTGCCAGCAGTCAGACCCCGGGACTAGCGGGAGGAGATACGCAGTATTTT. The whole variable domain, filled in from reference TRBV11-1 and TRBJ2-3, reads EAEVAQSPRYKITEKSQAVAFWCDPISGHATLYWYRQILGQGPELLVQFQDESVVDDSQLPKDRFSAERLKGVDSTLKIQPAELGDSAMYLCASSQTPGLAGGDTQYFGPGTRLTVL.

This clonotype was seen a single time. J is TRBJ2-1 and V is TRBV27; possibly TRBD2 for D (7 bases). The CDR3 spans 14 residues. CDR1 and CDR2 (germline): MNHEY, SMNVEV (reference sequence). V lost 6 bases and J 3 bases, leaving 12 bases between the germline ends. The CDR3 bases are TGTGCCAGCAGCCGCGGGGGCCGCTACAATGAGCAGTTCTTC. Its translation: CASSRGGRYNEQFF.

This clonotype was seen once. The J gene is TRBJ1-5, the V gene TRBV3-1; D remains unclear. V shed 1 base and J shed 5 bases, with 9 bases lying between them. CDR1 is LGHDT and CDR2 is YNNKEL in the germline V gene (reference sequence). The CDR3 runs 14 residues. CDR3 amino acids: CASSQGITYQPQHF. The CDR3 coding sequence is TGTGCCAGCAGCCAAGGAATAACCTATCAGCCCCAGCATTTT.

The chain has TRBV5-1 and TRBJ1-4; D gene unclear. The CDR3 sequence is 16 residues long. In germline, CDR1 is SGHRS, CDR2 YFSETQ. The V end was cut by 0 bases, the J end by 0 bases, with 9 bases between. The CDR3 protein is CASSLGRAATNEKLFF. DNA for the CDR3: TGCGCCAGCAGCTTGGGGAGGGCTGCAACTAATGAAAAACTGTTTTTT.

The rearrangement uses TRBV28 and TRBJ2-5; 11 bases agree with TRBD2. J lost 1 base, V lost 10 bases, and 5 bases had no gene match. The CDR3 totals 14 residues. CDR1 MDHEN and CDR2 SYDVKM come from the germline V gene. The CDR3 protein is CAIKGLAAQETQYF. The DNA for the CDR3 is TGTGCCATCAAGGGACTAGCGGCCCAAGAGACCCAGTACTTC.

This rearrangement joins TRBV12-3 or TRBV12-4 to TRBJ1-5; D is perhaps TRBD1 (6 bases). The CDR3 runs 15 residues. The V and J ends lost 3 bases and 7 bases respectively, with 16 bases between them. CDR3 amino acids: CASSLDWGAEQPQHF. CDR3 sequence (DNA): TGTGCCAGCAGTTTGGATTGGGGGGCTGAGCAGCCCCAGCATTTT.

This sequence joins TRBV28 and TRBJ2-1, with a tentative D call TRBD1 (5 bases). Germline V gives CDR1 MDHEN, CDR2 SYDVKM. This CDR3 contains 15 residues. Trimming cost V 6 bases and J 5 bases, with 17 bases left between them. The CDR3 DNA is TGTGCCAGCAGCCTCCCTAAAGGGGTCCACAATGAGCAGTTCTTC. Protein product: CASSLPKGVHNEQFF.

This clonotype occurred a few times. The V call is TRBV20-1, the J call TRBJ2-7; the match to TRBD2 covers 8 bases. The CDR3 is 17 residues long. From germline, CDR1 is DFQATT and CDR2 SNEGSKA (reference sequence). With V trimmed by 0 bases and J by 2 bases, 12 bases remained unmatched. CDR3 sequence reads: CSARDPGPSGQTYEQYF. The CDR3, as DNA: TGCAGTGCTAGAGACCCGGGGCCTAGCGGGCAGACCTACGAGCAGTACTTC.

The chain joins TRBV18 to TRBJ2-7; 7 bases map to TRBD1. The germline CDR1 and CDR2 sequences are KGHSH and LQKENI. The V and J ends lost 8 bases and 3 bases, in that order; junction bases with no gene match: 10. The CDR3 length is 14 residues. CDR3 DNA: TGTGCCAGCACAGCAGGACAGGCCAACTACGAGCAGTACTTC. It translates to CASTAGQANYEQYF.

The V and J genes are TRBV6-1 and TRBJ2-3; D call uncertain. The germline V and J ends were trimmed by 7 bases and 7 bases, with 9 bases remaining between them. The CDR3 runs 11 residues. CDR1 is MNHNS and CDR2 is SASEGT in the germline V gene. The CDR3 sequence is CASTGPNTQYF. The DNA for the CDR3 is TGTGCCAGCACCGGGCCGAATACGCAGTATTTT.

In its sample, this clonotype was seen a few times. J is TRBJ2-3 and V is TRBV5-1; 7 bases align to TRBD2. The CDR3 length is 15 residues. J lost 6 bases, V lost 0 bases, and 7 bases had no gene match. Germline loops: CDR1 SGHRS, CDR2 YFSETQ. The CDR3 here is CASSLAARGTDTQYF. In DNA form, the CDR3 reads TGCGCCAGCAGCTTGGCCGCGCGGGGGACTGATACGCAGTATTTT.

The chain is built from TRBV5-1 and TRBJ1-1; 7 positions agree with TRBD1. CDR3 length: 14 amino acids. CDR1 and CDR2 from the germline V gene are SGHRS and YFSETQ. V lost 3 bases to trimming and J lost 6 bases; unmatched junction nucleotides: 8. CDR3 sequence (DNA): TGCGCCAGCAGCTCGACCGGGACAGCTGCTGAAGCTTTCTTT. This encodes CASSSTGTAAEAFF.

The chain couples TRBV5-1 to TRBJ1-2; no clear D. Trimming took off 1 base at V and 2 bases at J, with 12 bases between the two ends. The CDR3 consists of 15 residues. Germline values: CDR1 SGHRS, CDR2 YFSETQ. CDR3 DNA: TGCGCCAGCAGCTTGAATACAGCGACGAACTATGGCTACACCTTC. Protein sequence: CASSLNTATNYGYTF.

The chain is built from TRBV12-3 or TRBV12-4 and TRBJ2-1, with D possibly being TRBD1 or TRBD2 (6 bases each). Trimming stripped 2 bases from V and 8 bases from J, with 16 bases between. The CDR3 runs 15 residues. The CDR3 loop is CASSLTGAAVDEQFF. The CDR3, as DNA: TGTGCCAGCAGTTTAACGGGGGCCGCTGTCGATGAGCAGTTCTTC.

This clonotype has a handful of counts. The CDR3 sequence is CASSGGRGSYEQYF. The DNA for the CDR3 is TGTGCCAGCAGTGGTGGCAGGGGGTCCTACGAGCAGTACTTC. This chain uses TRBV7-9 with TRBJ2-7; TRBD1 matches 7 bases. Per the germline V gene, CDR1 is SEHNR and CDR2 is FQNEAQ (reference sequence). The CDR3 length is 14 residues. V lost 6 bases to trimming and J lost 1 base; unmatched junction nucleotides: 6.

In the case of this clonotype: At one end, the junction sequence differs from germline, possibly due to a read error. The CDR3 region is CASSYLTGNGANALTF. The CDR3 nucleotides read TGTGCCAGCAGCTATTTGACAGGGAATGGGGCCAACGCCCTGACTTTC. V usage is TRBV5-6 and J usage is TRBJ2-6; 7 nucleotides match TRBD1. The CDR3 covers 16 residues. Germline CDR1 is SGHDT and CDR2 is YYEEEE.

The V and J genes are TRBV24-1 and TRBJ2-2; D possibly corresponds to TRBD1 (6 bases). CDR1 is KGHDR and CDR2 is SFDVKD in the germline V gene. The CDR3 sequence is 15 residues long. Deletions cut 4 bases from V and 4 bases from J, with 12 bases between. Written as DNA, the CDR3 is TGTGCCACCAGTGACAGGGGCGAAGCCACCGGGGAGCTGTTTTTT. It translates to CATSDRGEATGELFF.

This rearrangement joins TRBV7-9 to TRBJ2-4; 8 bases fit TRBD2. The J call is uncertain, as TRBJ2-7 better fits the DNA end. The CDR3 is 15 amino acids. Germline CDR1 reads SEHNR; CDR2 reads FQNEAQ (reference sequence). CDR3 residues: CASRPLAALAYEQYF. The CDR3 DNA reads TGTGCCAGCAGACCACTAGCGGCCTTGGCTTACGAGCAGTACTTC.